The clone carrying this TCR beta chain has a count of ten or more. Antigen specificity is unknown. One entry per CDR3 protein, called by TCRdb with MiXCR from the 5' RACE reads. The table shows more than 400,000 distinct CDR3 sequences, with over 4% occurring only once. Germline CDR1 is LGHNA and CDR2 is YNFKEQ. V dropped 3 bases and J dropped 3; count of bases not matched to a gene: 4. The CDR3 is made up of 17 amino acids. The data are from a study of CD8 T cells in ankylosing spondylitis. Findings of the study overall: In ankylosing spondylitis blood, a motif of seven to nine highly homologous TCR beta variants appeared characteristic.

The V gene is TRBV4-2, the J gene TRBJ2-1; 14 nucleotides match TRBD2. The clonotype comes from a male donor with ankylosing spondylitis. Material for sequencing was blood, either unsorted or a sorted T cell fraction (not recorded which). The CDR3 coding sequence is TGTGCCAGCAGCCAGCGACTAGCGGGGGGGCTCTACAATGAGCAGTTCTTC. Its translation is CASSQRLAGGLYNEQFF.